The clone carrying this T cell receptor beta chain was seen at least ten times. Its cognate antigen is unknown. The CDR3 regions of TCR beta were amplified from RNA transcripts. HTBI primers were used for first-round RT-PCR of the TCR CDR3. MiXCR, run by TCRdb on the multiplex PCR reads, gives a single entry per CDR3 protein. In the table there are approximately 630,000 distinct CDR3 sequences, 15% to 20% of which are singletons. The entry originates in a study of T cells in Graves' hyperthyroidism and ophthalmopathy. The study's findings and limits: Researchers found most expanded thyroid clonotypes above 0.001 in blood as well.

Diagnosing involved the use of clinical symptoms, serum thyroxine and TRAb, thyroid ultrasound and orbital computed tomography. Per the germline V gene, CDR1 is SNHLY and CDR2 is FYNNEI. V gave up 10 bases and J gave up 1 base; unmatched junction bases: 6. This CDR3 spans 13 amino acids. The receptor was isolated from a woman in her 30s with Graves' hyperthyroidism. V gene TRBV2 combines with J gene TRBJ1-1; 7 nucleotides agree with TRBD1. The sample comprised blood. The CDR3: CAIKDRANTEAFF. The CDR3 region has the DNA TGTGCCATCAAAGACAGGGCGAACACTGAAGCTTTCTTT.